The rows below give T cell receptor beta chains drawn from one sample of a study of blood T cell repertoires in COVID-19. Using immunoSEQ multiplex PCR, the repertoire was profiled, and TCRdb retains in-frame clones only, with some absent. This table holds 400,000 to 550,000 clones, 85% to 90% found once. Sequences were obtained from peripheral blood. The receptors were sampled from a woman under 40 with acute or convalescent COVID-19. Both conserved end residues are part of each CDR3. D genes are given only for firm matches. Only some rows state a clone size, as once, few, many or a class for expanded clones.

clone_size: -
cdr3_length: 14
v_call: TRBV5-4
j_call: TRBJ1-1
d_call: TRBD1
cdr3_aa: CASSSLDRGGEAFF

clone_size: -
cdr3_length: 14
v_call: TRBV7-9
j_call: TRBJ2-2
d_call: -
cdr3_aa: CASSLWRNTGELFF

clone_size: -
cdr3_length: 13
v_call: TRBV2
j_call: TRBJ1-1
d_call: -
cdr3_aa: CASSEGVRIEAFF

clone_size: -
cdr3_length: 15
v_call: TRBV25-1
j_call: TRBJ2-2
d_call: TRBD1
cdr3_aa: CASRGDRGLSGELFF

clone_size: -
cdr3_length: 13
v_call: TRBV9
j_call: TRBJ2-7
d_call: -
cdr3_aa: CASSAYSLGEQYF

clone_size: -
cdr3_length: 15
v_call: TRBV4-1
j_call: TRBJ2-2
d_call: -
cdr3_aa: CASSQDRRVAGELFF

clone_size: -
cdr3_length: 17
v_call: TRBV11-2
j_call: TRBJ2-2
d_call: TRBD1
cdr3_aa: CASSLDWDSYSTGELFF

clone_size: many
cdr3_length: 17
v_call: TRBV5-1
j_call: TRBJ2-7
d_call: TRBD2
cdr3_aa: CASSFAGLAGGSYEQYF

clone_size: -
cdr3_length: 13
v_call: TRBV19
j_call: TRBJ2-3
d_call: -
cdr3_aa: CASSINQGDTQYF

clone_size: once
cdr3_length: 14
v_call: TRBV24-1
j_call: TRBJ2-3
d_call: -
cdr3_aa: CATSKAGGTDTQYF

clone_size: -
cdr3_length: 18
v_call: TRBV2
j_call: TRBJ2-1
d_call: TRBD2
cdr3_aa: CASSEALLWGGSYNEQFF

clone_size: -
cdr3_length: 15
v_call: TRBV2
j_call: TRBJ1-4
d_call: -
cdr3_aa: CASSAVAGQGEKLFF

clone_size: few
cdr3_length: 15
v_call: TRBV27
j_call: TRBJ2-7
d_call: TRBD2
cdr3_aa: CASSLSAGGLLEQYF

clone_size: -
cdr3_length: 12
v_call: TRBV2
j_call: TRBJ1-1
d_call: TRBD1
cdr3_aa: CAGRQGLTEAFF

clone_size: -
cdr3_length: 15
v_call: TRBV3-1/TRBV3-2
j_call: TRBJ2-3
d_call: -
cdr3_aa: CASSQGHSSTDTQYF

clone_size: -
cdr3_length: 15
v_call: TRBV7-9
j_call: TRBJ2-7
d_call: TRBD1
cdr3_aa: CASSRFSDRPYEQYF

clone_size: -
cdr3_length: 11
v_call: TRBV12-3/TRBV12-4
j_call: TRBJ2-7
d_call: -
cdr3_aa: CASKAGYEQYF

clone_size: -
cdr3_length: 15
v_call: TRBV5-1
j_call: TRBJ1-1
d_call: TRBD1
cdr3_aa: CASRPRDRASSEAFF

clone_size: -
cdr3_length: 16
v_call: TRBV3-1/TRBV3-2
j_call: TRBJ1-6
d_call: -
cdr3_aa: CASSQDILGDWSPLHF

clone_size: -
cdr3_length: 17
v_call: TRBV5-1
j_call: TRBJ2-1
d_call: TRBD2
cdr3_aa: CASSTTSGVSSYNEQFF

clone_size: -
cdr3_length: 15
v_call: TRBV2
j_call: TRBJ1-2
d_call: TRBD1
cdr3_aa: CASVETGGVFDGYTF

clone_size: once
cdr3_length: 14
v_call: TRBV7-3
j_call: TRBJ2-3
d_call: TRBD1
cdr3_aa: CASSRGQNTDTQYF

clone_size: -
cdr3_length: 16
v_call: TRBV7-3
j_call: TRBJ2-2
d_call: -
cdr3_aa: CASSLGGGGWFGELFF

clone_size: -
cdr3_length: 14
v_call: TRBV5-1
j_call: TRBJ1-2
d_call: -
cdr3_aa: CASSLTGFHYGYTF

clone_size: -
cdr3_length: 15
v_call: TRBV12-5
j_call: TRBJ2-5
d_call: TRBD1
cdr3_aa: CASGLGQGFGETQYF

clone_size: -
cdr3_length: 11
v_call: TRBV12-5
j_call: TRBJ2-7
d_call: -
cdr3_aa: CASGFFDEQYF

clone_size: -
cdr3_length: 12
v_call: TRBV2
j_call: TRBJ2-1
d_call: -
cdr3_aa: CASGGRNNEQFF

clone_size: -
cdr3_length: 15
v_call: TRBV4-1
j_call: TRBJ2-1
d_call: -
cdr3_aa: CASSQGGLSYNEQFF

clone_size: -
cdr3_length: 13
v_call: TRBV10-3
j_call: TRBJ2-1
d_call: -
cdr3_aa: CAITGRSYNEQFF

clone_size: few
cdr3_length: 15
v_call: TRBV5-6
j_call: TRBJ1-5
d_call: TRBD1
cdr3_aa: CASSLGQGRIQPQHF

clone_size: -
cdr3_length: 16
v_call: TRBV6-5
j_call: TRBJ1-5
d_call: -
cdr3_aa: CASSYGVRSDFQPQHF

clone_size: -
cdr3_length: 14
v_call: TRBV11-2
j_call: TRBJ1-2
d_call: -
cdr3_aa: CASSQGSANYGYTF

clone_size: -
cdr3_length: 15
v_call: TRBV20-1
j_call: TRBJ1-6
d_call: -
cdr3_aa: CSASVRVQANSPLHF

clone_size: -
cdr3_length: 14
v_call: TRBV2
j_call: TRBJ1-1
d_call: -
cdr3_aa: CASSEAGRNTEAFF

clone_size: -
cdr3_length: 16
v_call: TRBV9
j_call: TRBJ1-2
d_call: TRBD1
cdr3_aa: CASSVFDGQGKDGYTF

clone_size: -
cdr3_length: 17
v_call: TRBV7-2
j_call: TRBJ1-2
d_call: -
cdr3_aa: CASSFPRDTKNDYGYTF

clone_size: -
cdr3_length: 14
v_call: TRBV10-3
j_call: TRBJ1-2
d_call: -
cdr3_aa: CAISPDRPPDGYTF

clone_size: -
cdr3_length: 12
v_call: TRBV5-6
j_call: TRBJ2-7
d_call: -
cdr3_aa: CASSLGALEQYF

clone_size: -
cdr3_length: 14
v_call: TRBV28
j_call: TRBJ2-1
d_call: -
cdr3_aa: CASSFRPGLAEQFF

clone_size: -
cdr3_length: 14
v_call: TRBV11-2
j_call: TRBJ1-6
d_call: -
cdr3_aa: CASSFTGDNSPLHF

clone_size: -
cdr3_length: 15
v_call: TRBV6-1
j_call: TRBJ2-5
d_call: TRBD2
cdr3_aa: CASSEDSGGGETQYF

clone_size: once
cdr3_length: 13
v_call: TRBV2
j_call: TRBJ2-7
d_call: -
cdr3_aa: CASSPDTSREQYF

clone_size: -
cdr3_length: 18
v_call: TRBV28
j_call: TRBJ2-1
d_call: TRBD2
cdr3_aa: CASSPVGIAGGHYNEQFF

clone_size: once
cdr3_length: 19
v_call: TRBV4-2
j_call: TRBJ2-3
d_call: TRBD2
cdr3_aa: CASSQASGGAPTSTDTQYF

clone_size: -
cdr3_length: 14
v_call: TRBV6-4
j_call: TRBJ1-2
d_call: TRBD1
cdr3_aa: CASSPRTGTAGYTF

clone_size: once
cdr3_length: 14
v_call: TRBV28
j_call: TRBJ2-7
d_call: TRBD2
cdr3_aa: CASSWQGGVYEQYF

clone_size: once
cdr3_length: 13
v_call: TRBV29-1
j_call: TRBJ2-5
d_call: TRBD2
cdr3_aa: CSVGGGTQETQYF

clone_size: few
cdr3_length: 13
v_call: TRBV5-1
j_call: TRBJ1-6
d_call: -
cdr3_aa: CASSLDRNSPLHF

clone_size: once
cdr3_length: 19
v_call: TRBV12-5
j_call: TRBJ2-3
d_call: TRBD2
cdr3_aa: CASLAPTSGGPGGTDTQYF

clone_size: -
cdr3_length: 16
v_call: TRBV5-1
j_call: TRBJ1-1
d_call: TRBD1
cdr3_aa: CASSSTGTGLNTEAFF

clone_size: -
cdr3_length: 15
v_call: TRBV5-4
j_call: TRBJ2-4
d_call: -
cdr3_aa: CASSLDPPSGNIQYF